Following are 20 T cell receptor beta chains from one sample sequenced in a study of T cell repertoires in cytomegalovirus infection. MiXCR, applied by TCRdb to the reads, yields one record per CDR3 protein. In the table there are 250,000 to 300,000 distinct CDR3 sequences, 22% of which are singletons. For these receptors, no antigen is known. The sequences come from cultured PBMCs, collected from culture after CMV antigen stimulation. These TCRs come from a human donor in good health (CMV status not recorded). Some clones in this sample may be carry-over from other donors' samples.

The table lists this clonotype with a few counts. This rearrangement joins TRBV5-6 to TRBJ2-1; D is possibly TRBD1 or TRBD2 (5 bases each). Germline CDR1 reads SGHDT; CDR2 reads YYEEEE. Trimming removed 1 base from V and 1 base from J, with 12 bases in between. The CDR3 extends over 16 amino acids. The CDR3 DNA reads as TGTGCCAGCAGCTTGATGGGACGCGGTTCCTACAATGAGCAGTTCTTC. It translates to CASSLMGRGSYNEQFF.

The chain recombines TRBV18 with TRBJ2-3; 10 positions match TRBD2. Germline V gives CDR1 KGHSH, CDR2 LQKENI. This CDR3 has 15 amino acids. J lost 4 bases, V lost 3 bases, and 4 bases had no gene match. CDR3 amino acids: CASSPPSGSADTQYF. DNA of the CDR3: TGTGCCAGCTCACCCCCTAGCGGGAGTGCAGATACGCAGTATTTT.

The CDR3 loop reads CASSLSGKQPQHF. The DNA for the CDR3 is TGTGCCAGCAGTTTGTCGGGAAAACAGCCCCAGCATTTT. J is TRBJ1-5 and V is TRBV12-3 or TRBV12-4; D uncertain. The V end lost 3 bases, the J end lost 7 bases, and 10 bases lay between the germline ends. The CDR3 length is 13 residues.

This clonotype has a single count. A read error may be the cause here, since a much bigger clone is one base away. CDR3 amino acids: CASSLARLGREEQFF. The CDR3 DNA reads TGTGCCAGCAGCTTAGCCAGATTAGGGCGGGAAGAGCAGTTCTTC. The chain joins TRBV7-8 to TRBJ2-1; possible D gene TRBD2, 6 bases. The germline V and J ends were trimmed by 0 bases and 10 bases, with 16 bases remaining between them. The CDR3 covers 15 residues. CDR1 and CDR2 (germline): SGHVS, FQNEAQ.

The rearrangement links TRBV10-3 to TRBJ2-2; no clear D gene. CDR1 and CDR2 (germline): ENHRY, SYGVKD. CDR3 size: 14 residues. The ends were cut back, 3 bases at V and 5 bases at J, with 10 bases in the middle. CDR3 in amino acids: CAISEKKDTGELFF. CDR3 coding DNA: TGTGCCATCAGTGAAAAAAAAGATACCGGGGAGCTGTTTTTT.

CDR3 amino acids: CASSILSRTGPDSPLHF. The CDR3 nucleotides are TGTGCCAGCTCCATCCTCTCGAGGACAGGGCCGGATTCACCCCTCCACTTT. The chain recombines TRBV5-8 with TRBJ1-6; 8 nucleotides match TRBD1. This CDR3 comprises 17 residues. The junction had 17 bases not matched to a gene; V was cut back by 7 bases and J by 8 bases. CDR1 and CDR2 from the germline V gene are SGHTS and YDEGEE.

This clonotype was seen a handful of times. CDR3 loop: CSAKIINTEAFF. The CDR3 nucleotides are TGCAGCGCGAAGATTATAAACACTGAAGCTTTCTTT. The J gene is TRBJ1-1, the V gene TRBV29-1; D gene unclear. There are 12 residues in the CDR3. The germline V gene encodes CDR1 SQVTM and CDR2 ANQGSEA. V lost 7 bases, J lost 2 bases, and 11 bases lay in between.

The CDR3 loop reads CASSSRTAKNIQYF. CDR3 DNA: TGTGCCAGCAGTTCCAGGACAGCCAAAAACATTCAGTACTTC. The chain carries TRBV5-4 and TRBJ2-4; D is uncertain. Between the trimmed V and J ends, which lost 5 bases and 0 bases, there was a span of 9 bases. From germline, CDR1 is SGHNT and CDR2 YYREEE (reference sequence). The CDR3 runs 14 residues.

The sample holds a few counts of this clonotype. V usage is TRBV12-3 or TRBV12-4 and J usage is TRBJ1-4; TRBD1 agrees at 8 bases. CDR3 length equals 16 residues. After removal of 4 bases from V and 6 bases from J, the junction contained 10 bases not matched to a gene. DNA of the CDR3: TGTGCCAGCAGTTCGGGGACAGGCCTCCTCGATGAAAAACTGTTTTTT. Translating gives CASSSGTGLLDEKLFF.

The V gene is TRBV20-1, the J gene TRBJ2-3; a possible D gene is TRBD2 (5 bases). Trimming pared 7 bases from V and 6 bases from J, leaving 14 bases between. The CDR3 is made up of 12 amino acids. Per the germline V gene, CDR1 is DFQATT and CDR2 is SNEGSKA (reference sequence). The CDR3 region has the DNA TGCAGTGTTCCCGGGATGGGTGATACGCAGTATTTT. Amino acids: CSVPGMGDTQYF.

The chain employs TRBV5-4 and TRBJ2-3; TRBD2 agrees at 14 bases. The CDR3 runs to 17 residues. Losses at the gene ends were 3 bases for V and 4 bases for J; bases not matched to a gene: 7. Per the germline V gene, CDR1 is SGHNT and CDR2 is YYREEE (reference sequence). Here the CDR3 DNA reads TGTGCCAGCAGCTCAGGACTAGCGGGAGGAGGCGCAGATACGCAGTATTTT. Translation gives CASSSGLAGGGADTQYF.

This chain links TRBV5-1 with TRBJ2-1, with 8 bases matching TRBD2. Germline CDR1 SGHRS, CDR2 YFSETQ. CDR3 size: 14 residues. V shed 6 bases, J shed 6 bases, and the junction held 8 bases outside the gene matches. CDR3 loop: CASTLGRGSNEQFF. As DNA, the CDR3 is TGCGCCAGCACCCTCGGGAGGGGGTCCAATGAGCAGTTCTTC.

Concerning this clonotype itself: A single base separates this from a much larger clone, so it may be a read error. This chain joins TRBV11-1 and TRBJ2-1; D unresolved. V gave up 6 bases and J gave up 9 bases, with 12 bases separating them. The CDR3 spans 12 residues. From germline, CDR1 is SGHAT and CDR2 FQDESV (reference sequence). The CDR3 is CASSCVAGEQFF. CDR3 coding DNA: TGTGCCAGCAGTTGCGTAGCAGGTGAGCAGTTCTTC.

This clonotype has at least ten counts. The chain combines TRBV6-2 or TRBV6-3 with TRBJ2-3; TRBD1 agrees at 10 bases. CDR1 and CDR2 from the germline V gene are MNHEY and SVGEGT. CDR3 size: 15 residues. With V trimmed by 7 bases and J by 6 bases, 10 bases remained unmatched. CDR3 sequence: CASIRQGATLDTQYF. In DNA form, the CDR3 reads TGTGCCAGCATTCGACAGGGGGCGACTTTGGATACGCAGTATTTT.

This rearrangement joins TRBV6-1 to TRBJ2-1; the match to TRBD2 covers 10 bases. The V and J ends lost 5 bases and 6 bases, in that order; junction bases with no gene match: 7. CDR1 is MNHNS and CDR2 is SASEGT in the germline V gene. The CDR3 extends over 15 amino acids. DNA of the CDR3: TGTGCCAGCAGTTACGTTGGGACTAGCGCCAATGAGCAGTTCTTC. It specifies CASSYVGTSANEQFF.

This clonotype was counted many times. This chain connects TRBV7-2 to TRBJ1-1; unclear D gene. Per germline, CDR1 SGHTA and CDR2 FQGNSA. Trimming took 3 bases from V and 4 from J, leaving 9 bases between them. The CDR3 is 13 residues long. The CDR3 loop is CASSLREGTEAFF. CDR3 DNA: TGTGCCAGCAGCTTGCGGGAAGGCACTGAAGCTTTCTTT. Supplemented by reference TRBV7-2 and TRBJ1-1, the full variable domain reads GAGVSQSPSNKVTEKGKDVELRCDPISGHTALYWYRQSLGQGLEFLIYFQGNSAPDKSGLPSDRFSAERTGGSVSTLTIQRTQQEDSAVYLCASSLREGTEAFFGQGTRLTVV.

The sample holds many counts of this clonotype. The chain employs TRBV7-8 and TRBJ2-5; 7 bases map to TRBD2. CDR1 and CDR2 (germline): SGHVS, FQNEAQ. CDR3 length: 17 amino acids. The J segment lost 2 bases and the V segment lost 2 bases, leaving 11 bases of the junction unmatched. CDR3 residues: CASSLMGGTDDQETQYF. The CDR3 bases are TGTGCCAGCAGCTTAATGGGAGGGACGGATGATCAAGAGACCCAGTACTTC.

This clonotype occurred a few times. The chain couples TRBV6-2 or TRBV6-3 to TRBJ2-7; 14 positions agree with TRBD2. In germline, CDR1 is MNHEY, CDR2 SVGEGT. The CDR3 has 16 amino acids. With 5 bases clipped from V and 3 bases from J, the junction kept 6 bases outside the gene matches. The CDR3: CASSPGTSGSIYEQYF. The DNA of the CDR3 is TGTGCCAGCAGTCCCGGGACTAGCGGGAGTATCTACGAGCAGTACTTC.

This rearrangement joins TRBV20-1 to TRBJ1-1; 9 bases are shared with TRBD1. Per germline, CDR1 DFQATT and CDR2 SNEGSKA (reference sequence). The length of the CDR3 is 14 residues. J gave up 8 bases and V 3 bases, and 10 bases lay outside the gene matches. DNA for the CDR3: TGCAGTGCTAGTCCGGGACAGGGAAGACGGGAAGCTTTCTTT. This sequence encodes CSASPGQGRREAFF.

The chain carries TRBV12-3 or TRBV12-4 and TRBJ2-1, with TRBD1 matching over 7 bases. The CDR3 is made up of 15 amino acids. V shed 1 base, J shed 6 bases, and the junction held 6 bases outside the gene matches. The CDR3 loop is CASSLGGQGVNEQFF. The CDR3 nucleotides read TGTGCCAGCAGTTTAGGGGGGCAGGGGGTCAATGAGCAGTTCTTC.